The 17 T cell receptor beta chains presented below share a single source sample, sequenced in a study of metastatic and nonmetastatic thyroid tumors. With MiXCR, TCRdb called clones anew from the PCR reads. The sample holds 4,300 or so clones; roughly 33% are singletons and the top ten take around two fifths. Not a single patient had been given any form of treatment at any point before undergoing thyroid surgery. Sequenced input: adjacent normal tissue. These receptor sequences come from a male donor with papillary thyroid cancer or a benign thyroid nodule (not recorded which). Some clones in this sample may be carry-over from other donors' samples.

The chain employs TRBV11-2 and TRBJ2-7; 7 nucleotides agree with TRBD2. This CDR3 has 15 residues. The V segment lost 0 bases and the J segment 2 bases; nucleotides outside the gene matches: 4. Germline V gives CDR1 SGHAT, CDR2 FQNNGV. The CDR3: CASSLEGRATYEQYF. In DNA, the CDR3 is TGTGCCAGCAGCTTAGAAGGGAGGGCAACCTACGAGCAGTACTTC.

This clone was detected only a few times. The CDR3 DNA reads TGTGCCAGCAGTGAAGACAGTTCTGGGGCCAACGTCCTGACTTTC. This gives the protein CASSEDSSGANVLTF. This rearrangement joins TRBV6-1 to TRBJ2-6; D gene uncertain. The CDR3 has 15 residues. V was cut by 1 base and J by 1 base, with 5 bases left in between. Germline values: CDR1 MNHNS, CDR2 SASEGT.

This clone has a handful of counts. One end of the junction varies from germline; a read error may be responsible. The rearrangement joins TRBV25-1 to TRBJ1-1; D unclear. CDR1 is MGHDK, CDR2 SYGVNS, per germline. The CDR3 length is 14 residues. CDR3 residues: CASSEFRANTESFF. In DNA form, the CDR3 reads TGTGCCAGCAGTGAATTTAGGGCTAACACTGAATCTTTCTTT.

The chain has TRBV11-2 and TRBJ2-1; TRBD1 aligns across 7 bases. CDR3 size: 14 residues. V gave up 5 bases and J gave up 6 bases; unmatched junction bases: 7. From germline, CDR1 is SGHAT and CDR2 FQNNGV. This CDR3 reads CASSHGNRGNEQFF. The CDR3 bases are TGTGCCAGCAGCCATGGTAACAGGGGCAATGAGCAGTTCTTC.

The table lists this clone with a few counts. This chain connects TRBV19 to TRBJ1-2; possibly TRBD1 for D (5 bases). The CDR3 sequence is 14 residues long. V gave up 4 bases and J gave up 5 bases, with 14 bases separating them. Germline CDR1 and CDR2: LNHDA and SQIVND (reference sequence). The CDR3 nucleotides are TGTGCCAGTAGTACCCCAGGGCCTCCTTATGGCTACACCTTC. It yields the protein CASSTPGPPYGYTF. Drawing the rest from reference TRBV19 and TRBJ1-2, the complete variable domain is DGGITQSPKYLFRKEGQNVTLSCEQNLNHDAMYWYRQDPGQGLRLIYYSQIVNDFQKGDIAEGYSVSREKKESFPLTVTSAQKNPTAFYLCASSTPGPPYGYTFGSGTRLTVV.

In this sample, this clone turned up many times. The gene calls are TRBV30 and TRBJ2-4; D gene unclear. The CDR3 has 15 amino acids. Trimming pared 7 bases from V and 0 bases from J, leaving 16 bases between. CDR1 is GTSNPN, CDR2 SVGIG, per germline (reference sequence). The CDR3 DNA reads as TGTGCCTCCGAAGCGTACGAACTAGCCAAAAACATTCAGTACTTC. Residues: CASEAYELAKNIQYF.

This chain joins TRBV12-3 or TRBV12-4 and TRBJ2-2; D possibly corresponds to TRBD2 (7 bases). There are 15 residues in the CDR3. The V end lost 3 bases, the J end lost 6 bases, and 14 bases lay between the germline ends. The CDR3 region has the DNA TGTGCCAGCAGTTTTTTTTCCGGGGGGCCCGGGGAGCTGTTTTTT. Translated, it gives CASSFFSGGPGELFF.

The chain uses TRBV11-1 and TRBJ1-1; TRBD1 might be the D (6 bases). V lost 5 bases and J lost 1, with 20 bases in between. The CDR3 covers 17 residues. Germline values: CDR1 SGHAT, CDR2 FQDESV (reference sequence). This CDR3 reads CASSQGTAGRGNTEAFF. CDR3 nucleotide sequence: TGTGCCAGCAGCCAGGGGACCGCCGGGAGGGGGAACACTGAAGCTTTCTTT.

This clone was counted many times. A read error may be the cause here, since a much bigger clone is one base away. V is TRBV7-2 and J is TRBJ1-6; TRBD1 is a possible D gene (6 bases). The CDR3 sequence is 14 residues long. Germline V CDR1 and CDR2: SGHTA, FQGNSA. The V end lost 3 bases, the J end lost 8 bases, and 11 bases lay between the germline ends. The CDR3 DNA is TGTGCCAGCAGCTTTACAGGGAGGGATTCACCCCTCCACTTT. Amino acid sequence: CASSFTGRDSPLHF.

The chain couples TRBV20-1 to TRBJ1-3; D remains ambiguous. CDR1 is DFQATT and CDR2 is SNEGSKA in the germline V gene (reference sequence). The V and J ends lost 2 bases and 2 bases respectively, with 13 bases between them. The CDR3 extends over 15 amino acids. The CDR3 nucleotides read TGCAGTGCTAGATTGAGGGAGCTCACTGGAAACACCATATATTTT. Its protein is CSARLRELTGNTIYF.

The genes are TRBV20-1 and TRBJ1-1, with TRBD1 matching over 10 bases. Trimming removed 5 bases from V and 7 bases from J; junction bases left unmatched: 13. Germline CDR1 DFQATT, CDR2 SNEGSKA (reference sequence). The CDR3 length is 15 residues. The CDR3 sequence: CSAWGDRGLENEAFF. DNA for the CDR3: TGCAGTGCTTGGGGGGACAGGGGACTCGAGAATGAAGCTTTCTTT.

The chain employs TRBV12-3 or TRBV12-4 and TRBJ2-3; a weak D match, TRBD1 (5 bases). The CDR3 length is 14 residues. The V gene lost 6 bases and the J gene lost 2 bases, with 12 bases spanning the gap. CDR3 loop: CASSVDSYTDTQYF. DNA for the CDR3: TGTGCCAGCAGCGTCGACAGTTACACAGATACGCAGTATTTT.

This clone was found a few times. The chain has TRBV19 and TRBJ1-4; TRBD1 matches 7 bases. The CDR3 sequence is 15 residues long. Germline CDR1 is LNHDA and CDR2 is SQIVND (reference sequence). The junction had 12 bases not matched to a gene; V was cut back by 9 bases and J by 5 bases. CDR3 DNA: TGTGCCAGCGGTAAAAAGACAGGGTCGAATGAAAAACTGTTTTTT. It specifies CASGKKTGSNEKLFF.

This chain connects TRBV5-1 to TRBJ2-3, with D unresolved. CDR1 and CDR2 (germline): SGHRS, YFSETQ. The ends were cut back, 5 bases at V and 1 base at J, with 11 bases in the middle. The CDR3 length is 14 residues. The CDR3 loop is CASSSFAGTDTQYF. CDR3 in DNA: TGCGCCAGCAGTTCCTTTGCAGGCACAGATACGCAGTATTTT.

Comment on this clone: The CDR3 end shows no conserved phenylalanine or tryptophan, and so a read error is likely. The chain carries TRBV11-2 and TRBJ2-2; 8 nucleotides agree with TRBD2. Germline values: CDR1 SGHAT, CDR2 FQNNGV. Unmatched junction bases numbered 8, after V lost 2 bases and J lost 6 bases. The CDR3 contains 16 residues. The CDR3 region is CASSLRGGGTSGELFL. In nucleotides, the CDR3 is TGTGCCAGCAGCTTACGGGGGGGCGGAACCTCCGGGGAGCTGTTTCTT.

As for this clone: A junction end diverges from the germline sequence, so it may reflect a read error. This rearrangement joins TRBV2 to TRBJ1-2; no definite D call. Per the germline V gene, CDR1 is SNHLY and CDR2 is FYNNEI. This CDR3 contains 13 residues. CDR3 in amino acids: CASTAGRIYGYAF. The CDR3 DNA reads TGTGCCAGCACTGCGGGCAGGATTTATGGCTACGCCTTC.

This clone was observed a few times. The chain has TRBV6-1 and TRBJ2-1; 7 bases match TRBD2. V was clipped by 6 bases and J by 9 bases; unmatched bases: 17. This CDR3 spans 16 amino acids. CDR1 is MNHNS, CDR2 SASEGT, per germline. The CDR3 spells CASSRTSGVDWGEQFF. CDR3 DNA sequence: TGTGCCAGCAGCCGCACGAGCGGGGTGGATTGGGGTGAGCAGTTCTTC.